This T cell receptor beta chain was captured by sequencing in a study of PD-1 blockade in classical Hodgkin lymphoma. General observations from the study: The repertoire differences lack a defined cause, possibly disease activity or prior therapy. The diversity seen at baseline in complete responders resembled that of newly diagnosed patients. Newly diagnosed patients reportedly trailed healthy donors in baseline TCR diversity.

Here immunoSEQ multiplex PCR was the method, and the copy in TCRdb shows in-frame clones only, minus some. The table lists 15,000 or so clones, about four fifths of them singletons. No patient escaped relapse after autologous stem cell transplantation, and brentuximab vedotin exposure varied. This CDR3 contains 17 residues. Germline CDR1 is LGHNA and CDR2 is YNFKEQ. Trimming stripped 4 bases from V and 2 bases from J, with 17 bases between. Regarding this clone: The target antigen is unknown.

Sequenced here: peripheral blood mononuclear cells (PBMCs), sampled at baseline. The sequence was collected from a human donor with classical Hodgkin lymphoma. This chain joins TRBV4-2 and TRBJ2-2, with D possibly being TRBD1 (6 bases). The CDR3 loop reads CASSPHPRTANTGELFF. In DNA form, the CDR3 reads TGTGCCAGCAGCCCCCATCCGCGGACAGCCAACACCGGGGAGCTGTTTTTT.